These T cell receptor beta chains were read from a single sample in a study of blood T cells in healthy people across ages. A single record per CDR3 protein comes from TCRdb applying MiXCR to the 5' RACE reads. The sample includes approximately 820,000 distinct CDR3 sequences, roughly 44% of them seen just once. Input material: blood. The origin of the receptors is a man between 60 and 70 years old in good health. The CDR3 runs from the conserved cysteine through the conserved F or W.

>TRBV5-1|TRBJ2-5|17
CASSSGLAGGPRETQYF
>TRBV6-4|-|13
CASSRERGETQYF
>TRBV29-1|TRBJ1-4|11
CSALKNEKLFF
>TRBV6-2/TRBV6-3|TRBJ1-2|16
CASSFRDGSLSYGYTF
>TRBV7-2|TRBJ1-2|13
CASSFGADYGYTF
>TRBV6-5|TRBJ2-6|19
CASSYSLPLVLSGANVLTF
>TRBV20-1|TRBJ2-5|13
CSASRTGQETQYF
>TRBV7-2|TRBJ2-1|15
CASSEAGLAGGEQFF
>TRBV20-1|TRBJ2-1|15
CSARALQRGGNEQFF
>TRBV13|TRBJ2-7|14
CASTVGQKSSGQYF
>TRBV6-5|TRBJ2-1|13
CASSDRADNEQFF
>TRBV20-1|TRBJ2-3|14
CSASWRESTDTQYF
>TRBV20-1|TRBJ2-3|15
CSAPMGGVGTDTQYF
>TRBV6-5|TRBJ2-2|13
CASSHPGTGELFF
>TRBV6-1|TRBJ1-1|12
CASSEHGTEAFF
>TRBV11-2|TRBJ2-1|12
CASSLGSGEQFF
>TRBV5-6|TRBJ1-1|18
CASSRWTGSWYMNTEAFF
>TRBV10-3|TRBJ1-5|15
CAISHTTGGGQPQHF
>TRBV6-5|TRBJ2-5|15
CASRAGASGRETQYF
>TRBV2|TRBJ1-5|13
CASSATDSQPQHF
>TRBV27|TRBJ1-6|15
CASRRAGALGSPLHF
>TRBV6-2/TRBV6-3|TRBJ2-7|15
CASSYSGQAIYEQYF
>TRBV12-3/TRBV12-4|TRBJ2-1|15
CASSGGTGDVNEQFF
>TRBV7-2|TRBJ2-4|15
CASSSRGEGKNIQYF
>TRBV10-3|TRBJ2-7|17
CAISESTTGTSSYEQYF
>TRBV9|TRBJ2-1|13
CASSHDSYNEQFF
>TRBV25-1|TRBJ2-5|16
CASSEWGGGAEETQYF
>TRBV5-1|TRBJ2-7|13
CASSVGLGYEQYF
>TRBV7-2|TRBJ2-4|16
CASSLTGLVAKNIQYF
>TRBV5-1|TRBJ2-7|14
CASSLAGATHEQYF
>TRBV6-5|TRBJ2-7|15
CASSYSDRLGGEQYF
>TRBV10-3|TRBJ2-3|14
CALRRTSDTDTQYF
>TRBV27|TRBJ2-1|17
CASSRHIQGKSNNEQFF
>TRBV7-2|TRBJ2-2|17
CASSKNGARGNTGELFF
>TRBV20-1|TRBJ2-4|13
CSAIWTAKNIQYF
>TRBV5-1|TRBJ2-3|18
CASSLQKLAGLSTDTQYF
>TRBV7-2|TRBJ1-4|13
CASSFSGNEKLFF
>TRBV3-1|TRBJ2-7|17
CASSQERRTGRPYEQYF
>TRBV6-2/TRBV6-3|TRBJ1-2|16
CASSHPGTEDYVGYTF
>TRBV27|TRBJ2-7|15
CASSASGTDAYEQYF
>TRBV20-1|TRBJ2-7|15
CSAQRTGALQGEQYF
>TRBV5-1|TRBJ2-5|15
CASSLDPDGPETQYF
>TRBV6-6|TRBJ2-1|14
CASSQDSAYNEQFF
>TRBV5-6|TRBJ2-2|15
CASSSLGGSGGELFF
>TRBV11-3|TRBJ2-7|12
CASTRGNYEQYF
>TRBV7-9|TRBJ2-1|15
CASSLGIGPRNEQFF
>TRBV20-1|TRBJ1-2|13
CSAREVRMEGYTF
>TRBV12-3/TRBV12-4|TRBJ1-6|14
CASSLGGAGSPLHF
>TRBV12-3/TRBV12-4|TRBJ1-4|15
CASTRGDSTNEKLFF
>TRBV20-1|TRBJ1-5|15
CSARFGGVGNQPQHF
>TRBV18|-|14
CASSPKTGGSEQYF
>TRBV10-3|TRBJ2-2|15
CAISEPAQGTGELFF
>TRBV4-3|TRBJ1-2|15
CASSQGDSTNYGYTF
>TRBV20-1|TRBJ2-4|13
CSARSGNPNELYF
>TRBV7-8|TRBJ1-5|15
CASSPGTGPGQPQHF
>TRBV12-3/TRBV12-4|TRBJ2-1|13
CASSPPAYNEQFF
>TRBV29-1|TRBJ1-1|13
CSVIGSGNTEAFF